The 31 T cell receptor beta chains reported below all come from one sample, sequenced in a study of Ad26.COV2.S vaccination and SARS-CoV-2 variants. Only in-frame clones appear in the TCRdb table, and some are missing; sequencing was by immunoSEQ multiplex PCR. In the table there are fewer than 55,000 clones, about 80% of which are singletons. This specimen consisted of peripheral blood, obtained after recovery from COVID-19. The source is a human donor who had recovered from COVID-19.

This clone was observed a few times. J is TRBJ1-2 and V is TRBV10-1; a possible D gene is TRBD1 (5 bases). Deletions cut 3 bases from V and 2 bases from J, with 10 bases between. This CDR3 has 14 residues. Germline CDR1 reads WNHNN; CDR2 reads SYGVQD (reference sequence). The CDR3 loop reads CASSEAGRNYGYTF. For the CDR3, the DNA is TGCGCCAGCAGTGAAGCAGGGCGCAACTATGGCTACACCTTC.

To note about this clone: Within the sample, other DNA sequences also encode this same CDR3. This chain uses TRBV6-1 with TRBJ2-1, with D possibly being TRBD2 (5 bases). Per the germline V gene, CDR1 is MNHNS and CDR2 is SASEGT. This CDR3 has 13 residues. Trimming removed 3 bases at V and 6 bases at J, with 9 bases between. The CDR3 sequence: CASSELGGNEQFF. In DNA form, the CDR3 reads TGTGCCAGCAGTGAGCTTGGAGGCAATGAGCAGTTCTTC.

V usage is TRBV12-3 or TRBV12-4 and J usage is TRBJ1-4; D remains ambiguous. Trimming took 4 bases from V and 3 from J, leaving 6 bases between them. The length of the CDR3 is 13 residues. The CDR3 region has the DNA TGTGCCAGCAGTTCCGCGGCTAATGAAAAACTGTTTTTT. This gives the protein CASSSAANEKLFF.

The CDR3 is CSVEGLDNPDYGYTF. CDR3 nucleotide sequence: TGCAGCGTTGAAGGGTTGGACAATCCAGACTATGGCTACACCTTC. The chain is built from TRBV29-1 and TRBJ1-2; tentatively, D is TRBD1 (5 bases). The CDR3 totals 15 residues. With 1 base removed from V and 3 bases from J, the gap between germline ends came to 15 bases. Per the germline V gene, CDR1 is SQVTM and CDR2 is ANQGSEA. Combining the CDR3 with reference TRBV29-1 and TRBJ1-2 gives the whole variable domain SAVISQKPSRDICQRGTSLTIQCQVDSQVTMMFWYRQQPGQSLTLIATANQGSEATYESGFVIDKFPISRPNLTFSTLTVSNMSPEDSSIYLCSVEGLDNPDYGYTFGSGTRLTVV.

V usage is TRBV5-5 and J usage is TRBJ2-3; D is perhaps TRBD1 or TRBD2 (5 bases each). The V end lost 0 bases, the J end lost 2 bases, and 19 bases lay between the germline ends. Germline loops: CDR1 SGHKS, CDR2 YYEKEE (reference sequence). This CDR3 has 18 amino acids. The CDR3 loop reads CASSLVGESPAFTDTQYF. The CDR3 DNA sequence: TGTGCCAGCAGCTTGGTGGGGGAATCACCCGCCTTCACAGATACGCAGTATTTT.

V is TRBV5-5 and J is TRBJ2-7, with 8 bases matching TRBD2. V shed 6 bases and J 2 bases; nucleotides not matched to a gene: 13. The germline V gene encodes CDR1 SGHKS and CDR2 YYEKEE (reference sequence). The CDR3 is 16 residues long. CDR3 sequence: CASKPSDGGATYEQYV. The DNA of the CDR3 is TGTGCCAGCAAACCCTCTGACGGGGGGGCTACCTACGAGCAGTACGTC.

Only a few counts were recorded for this clone. CDR3 residues: CSVEDLRVGGYTF. DNA of the CDR3: TGCAGCGTTGAAGATCTTAGGGTTGGCGGCTACACCTTC. The rearrangement uses TRBV29-1 and TRBJ1-2; D call uncertain. V was trimmed by 0 bases and J by 8 bases, leaving 13 bases between them. Germline loops: CDR1 SQVTM, CDR2 ANQGSEA. The CDR3 is made up of 13 amino acids.

This chain's CDR3 is CASSSTTRQYF. CDR3 nucleotide sequence: TGTGCCAGCAGTTCCACTACCAGGCAGTACTTC. The chain has TRBV12-3 or TRBV12-4 and TRBJ2-7; D gene ambiguous. Trimming pared 4 bases from V and 9 bases from J, leaving 10 bases between. The length of the CDR3 is 11 residues.

The CDR3 region is CASMGRDREQFF. The CDR3 DNA is TGTGCCAGCATGGGCAGGGATCGTGAGCAGTTCTTC. This chain links TRBV7-9 with TRBJ2-1; D is possibly TRBD1 (5 bases). V gave up 7 bases and J gave up 9 bases, with 13 bases separating them. This CDR3 has 12 residues. CDR1 SEHNR and CDR2 FQNEAQ come from the germline V gene (reference sequence).

The count of this clone is one. CDR3 in amino acids: CASSLGWRGNNEQFF. CDR3 DNA sequence: TGTGCCAGCAGCTTAGGGTGGCGGGGAAACAATGAGCAGTTCTTC. The chain is built from TRBV7-7 and TRBJ2-1, with D possibly being TRBD2 (6 bases). V lost 1 base, J lost 5 bases, and 12 bases lay in between. CDR1 and CDR2 (germline): SSHAT, FNYEAQ (reference sequence). The CDR3 extends over 15 amino acids.

CDR3 coding DNA: TGCGCCAGCAGCTTTGGGGGAGGGGCGAACTATGGCTACACCTTC. It codes for CASSFGGGANYGYTF. The rearrangement links TRBV5-1 to TRBJ1-2; a possible D gene is TRBD1 (5 bases). Deletions cut 2 bases from V and 2 bases from J, with 13 bases between. Germline CDR1 is SGHRS and CDR2 is YFSETQ. The CDR3 contains 15 residues.

V is TRBV20-1 and J is TRBJ1-6, with a weak D call TRBD1 (5 bases). Trimming stripped 4 bases from V and 4 bases from J, with 11 bases between. The CDR3 extends over 14 amino acids. Germline V gene data show CDR1 as DFQATT and CDR2 as SNEGSKA (reference sequence). CDR3 residues: CSAIDSGYNSPLHF. The CDR3 nucleotides read TGCAGTGCTATTGACAGCGGATATAATTCACCCCTCCACTTT.

The rearrangement uses TRBV5-1 and TRBJ1-1; D not resolved. CDR1 is SGHRS and CDR2 is YFSETQ in the germline V gene. Trimming took off 0 bases at V and 3 bases at J, with 12 bases between the two ends. The CDR3 has 15 residues. In DNA form, the CDR3 reads TGCGCCAGCAGCTTGGGAGTAGTTTCGTACACTGAAGCTTTCTTT. Translated: CASSLGVVSYTEAFF. Full variable domain (missing parts from reference TRBV5-1 and TRBJ1-1): KAGVTQTPRYLIKTRGQQVTLSCSPISGHRSVSWYQQTPGQGLQFLFEYFSETQRNKGNFPGRFSGRQFSNSRSEMNVSTLELGDSALYLCASSLGVVSYTEAFFGQGTRLTVV.

This clone was recorded only once. CDR3 region: CASSPGGFGVSPLHF. CDR3 coding DNA: TGTGCCAGCAGCCCCGGTGGATTTGGGGTTTCACCCCTCCACTTT. The chain has TRBV9 and TRBJ1-6; D call uncertain. V was trimmed by 4 bases and J by 9 bases, leaving 17 bases between them. Per the germline V gene, CDR1 is SGDLS and CDR2 is YYNGEE. The CDR3 spans 15 residues.

The V call is TRBV29-1, the J call TRBJ2-7; TRBD1 matches at 7 bases. CDR1 is SQVTM and CDR2 is ANQGSEA in the germline V gene. This CDR3 spans 13 amino acids. After removal of 3 bases from V and 3 bases from J, the junction contained 5 bases not matched to a gene. CDR3 nucleotides: TGCAGCGTTGAGGAGAGGGGGCACTACGAGCAGTACTTC. Encoded protein: CSVEERGHYEQYF.

The rearrangement links TRBV20-1 to TRBJ1-1; D not certain. Germline CDR1 is DFQATT and CDR2 is SNEGSKA (reference sequence). The length of the CDR3 is 15 residues. Trimming cost V 3 bases and J 0 bases, with 14 bases left between them. The CDR3 sequence is CSASRRAVMNTEAFF. The CDR3 DNA follows: TGCAGTGCTAGTCGTCGGGCAGTTATGAACACTGAAGCTTTCTTT.

This clone occurred many times. This sequence joins TRBV19 and TRBJ1-1; 9 nucleotides line up with TRBD1. The V and J ends lost 6 bases and 5 bases, in that order; junction bases with no gene match: 4. CDR3 length equals 13 residues. The germline V gene has CDR1 LNHDA and CDR2 SQIVND (reference sequence). CDR3 sequence reads: CASRNRGLTEAFF. The CDR3 DNA follows: TGTGCCAGTAGGAACAGGGGGCTTACTGAAGCTTTCTTT.

The V and J genes are TRBV14 and TRBJ2-7; no clear D gene. Deletions cut 2 bases from V and 6 bases from J, with 14 bases between. The CDR3 has 14 residues. The V gene's germline CDR1 is SGHDN and CDR2 FVKESK. Here the CDR3 reads CASSQFLGLGEQYV. In DNA, the CDR3 is TGTGCCAGCAGCCAATTCCTCGGGTTAGGCGAGCAGTACGTC.

This clone was observed a handful of times. The chain links TRBV6-6 to TRBJ1-1; 7 nucleotides align to TRBD1. This CDR3 has 11 amino acids. The germline V gene encodes CDR1 MNHNY and CDR2 SVGAGI (reference sequence). Trimming at V came to 6 bases and at J to 8 bases, leaving 3 bases not matched to a gene. The CDR3 loop is CASRNRGEAFF. The CDR3 nucleotides read TGTGCCAGCAGGAACAGGGGAGAAGCTTTCTTT.

The CDR3: CASSQELRGSTDTQYF. The DNA of the CDR3 is TGTGCCAGCAGCCAAGAATTGCGCGGGAGCACAGATACGCAGTATTTT. The chain recombines TRBV3-1 (or the pseudogene TRBV3-2) with TRBJ2-3; perhaps TRBD2 as D (5 bases). Germline V lookup: CDR1 LGHDT, CDR2 YNNKEL (reference sequence). Deletions cut 0 bases from V and 0 bases from J, with 10 bases between. The CDR3 runs to 16 residues.

This clone was seen a few times. This chain connects TRBV6-1 to TRBJ2-1; D perhaps matches TRBD1 (6 bases). Germline V gives CDR1 MNHNS, CDR2 SASEGT. This CDR3 contains 12 residues. V was cut by 10 bases and J by 7 bases, with 14 bases left in between. The CDR3 reads CATLTGYNEQFF. The CDR3 bases are TGTGCCACCCTTACAGGGTATAATGAGCAGTTCTTC.

The chain is built from TRBV29-1 and TRBJ1-2, with 8 bases that match TRBD1. V lost 6 bases, J lost 3 bases, and 0 bases stayed unmatched. The CDR3 spans 11 residues. CDR1 and CDR2 from the germline V gene are SQVTM and ANQGSEA. This CDR3 reads CSVTGDYGYTF. CDR3 bases: TGCAGCGTGACAGGGGACTATGGCTACACCTTC.

The chain uses TRBV3-1 (or the pseudogene TRBV3-2) and TRBJ2-7, with 7 nucleotides matching TRBD2. V shed 0 bases, J shed 0 bases, and the junction held 5 bases outside the gene matches. The CDR3 extends over 16 amino acids. Germline lookup yields CDR1 LGHDT and CDR2 YNNKEL (reference sequence). CDR3 in DNA: TGTGCCAGCAGCCAAGATCAGGGAGGGGACTCCTACGAGCAGTACTTC. Encoded protein: CASSQDQGGDSYEQYF.

The chain couples TRBV7-9 to TRBJ1-1; no reliable D call. Per the germline V gene, CDR1 is SEHNR and CDR2 is FQNEAQ (reference sequence). The CDR3 length is 13 residues. Deletions cut 5 bases from V and 6 bases from J, with 13 bases between. CDR3 residues: CASSPPPVAEAFF. The CDR3 coding sequence is TGTGCCAGCAGCCCACCCCCTGTGGCTGAAGCTTTCTTT.

The chain links TRBV12-5 to TRBJ1-1; D remains ambiguous. Germline V lookup: CDR1 LGHNT, CDR2 FRNRAP. CDR3 length: 12 residues. The V and J ends lost 2 bases and 3 bases respectively, with 4 bases between them. As DNA, the CDR3 is TGTGCTAGTGGTTTGACGGACACTGAAGCTTTCTTT. It codes for CASGLTDTEAFF.

The chain is built from TRBV10-3 and TRBJ1-1; 8 bases are shared with TRBD1. From germline, CDR1 is ENHRY and CDR2 SYGVKD. J gave up 1 base and V 2 bases, and 0 bases lay outside the gene matches. The CDR3 has 14 residues. In DNA, the CDR3 is TGTGCCATCAGTGAGACAGGGGGGAACACTGAAGCTTTCTTT. This encodes CAISETGGNTEAFF.

The chain combines TRBV9 with TRBJ1-2, with D possibly being TRBD1 (6 bases). The CDR3 has 15 amino acids. Deletions cut 4 bases from V and 4 bases from J, with 17 bases between. CDR1 and CDR2 from the germline V gene are SGDLS and YYNGEE. This CDR3 is CASSPGLQGTYGYTF. CDR3 DNA: TGTGCCAGCAGCCCCGGACTACAGGGTACCTATGGCTACACCTTC.

The J gene is TRBJ1-1, the V gene TRBV19, with unresolved D. This CDR3 has 11 residues. The V end lost 7 bases, the J end lost 6 bases, and 9 bases lay between the germline ends. Germline CDR1 is LNHDA and CDR2 is SQIVND (reference sequence). CDR3 amino acids: CASNGYAEAFF. The CDR3 DNA reads as TGTGCCAGTAACGGTTACGCTGAAGCTTTCTTT.

This chain connects TRBV19 to TRBJ1-5; D might be TRBD1 (6 bases). Germline assignment: CDR1 LNHDA and CDR2 SQIVND (reference sequence). CDR3 length: 14 residues. Between the trimmed V and J ends, which lost 7 bases and 3 bases, there was a span of 13 bases. CDR3 loop: CASTYRDDNQPQHF. As DNA, the CDR3 is TGTGCCAGTACCTACAGGGACGACAATCAGCCCCAGCATTTT.

The table lists this clone with a few counts. V is TRBV5-1 and J is TRBJ1-1; D remains unclear. Per the germline V gene, CDR1 is SGHRS and CDR2 is YFSETQ. The CDR3 is 13 amino acids. V lost 0 bases, J lost 1 base, and 4 bases lay in between. CDR3 region: CASSLEPNTEAFF. DNA of the CDR3: TGCGCCAGCAGCTTGGAACCGAACACTGAAGCTTTCTTT.

This chain links TRBV30 with TRBJ1-1; D perhaps matches TRBD1 (5 bases). This CDR3 is built from 14 residues. V shed 0 bases and J shed 5 bases, with 13 bases lying between them. Germline V lookup: CDR1 GTSNPN, CDR2 SVGIG (reference sequence). The DNA of the CDR3 is TGTGCCTGGAGTGTATCCGCGTGGGGGACTGAAGCTTTCTTT. It specifies CAWSVSAWGTEAFF.